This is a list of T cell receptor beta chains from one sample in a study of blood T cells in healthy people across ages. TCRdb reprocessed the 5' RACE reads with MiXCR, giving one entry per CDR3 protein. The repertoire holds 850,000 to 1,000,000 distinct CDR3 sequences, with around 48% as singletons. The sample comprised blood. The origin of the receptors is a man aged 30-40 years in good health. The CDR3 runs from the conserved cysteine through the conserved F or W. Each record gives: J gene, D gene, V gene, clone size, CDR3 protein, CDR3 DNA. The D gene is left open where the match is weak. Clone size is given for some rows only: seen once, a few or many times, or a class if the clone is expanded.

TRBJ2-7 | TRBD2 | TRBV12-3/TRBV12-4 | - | CASSFPSGGQSYEQYF | TGTGCCAGCAGTTTCCCTAGCGGGGGGCAATCCTACGAGCAGTACTTC
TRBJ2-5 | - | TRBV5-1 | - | CASSKDPSSFKETQYF | TGCGCCAGCAGCAAGGACCCGTCATCCTTTAAAGAGACCCAGTACTTC
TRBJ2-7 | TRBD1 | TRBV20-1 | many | CSARTGPYEQYF | TGCAGCGCCCGGACAGGTCCCTACGAGCAGTACTTC
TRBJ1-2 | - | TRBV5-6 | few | CASSLAGGAPDGYTF | TGTGCCAGCAGCTTGGCCGGGGGGGCGCCGGATGGCTACACCTTC
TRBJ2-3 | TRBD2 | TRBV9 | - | CASSLTSGEYTDTQYF | TGTGCCAGCAGCCTAACTAGCGGAGAGTACACAGATACGCAGTATTTT
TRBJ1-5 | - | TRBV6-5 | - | CASSPDGGFYQPQHF | TGTGCCAGCAGCCCCGACGGGGGATTTTATCAGCCCCAGCATTTT
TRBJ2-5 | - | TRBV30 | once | CAWSSWRDGETQYF | TGTGCCTGGAGTAGTTGGCGGGACGGAGAGACCCAGTACTTC
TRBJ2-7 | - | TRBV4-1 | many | CASSQEQVYSYEQYF | TGCGCCAGCAGCCAAGAACAGGTATACTCCTACGAGCAGTACTTC
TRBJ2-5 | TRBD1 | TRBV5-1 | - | CASGPGTGKETQYF | TGCGCCAGCGGACCTGGGACAGGAAAAGAGACCCAGTACTTC
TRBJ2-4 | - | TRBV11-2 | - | CASSLDWTARTQYF | TGTGCCAGCAGCTTAGATTGGACTGCTCGTACCCAGTACTTC
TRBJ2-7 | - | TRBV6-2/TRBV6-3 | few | CASLPGQDFLYEQYF | TGTGCCAGCCTCCCGGGACAAGATTTTTTGTACGAGCAGTACTTC
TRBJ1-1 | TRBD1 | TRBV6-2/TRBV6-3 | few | CASSYSSGTGVTEAFF | TGTGCCAGCAGTTACTCGTCAGGGACAGGGGTCACTGAAGCTTTCTTT
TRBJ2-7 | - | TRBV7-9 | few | CASSLALGKSSYEQYF | TGTGCCAGCAGCTTAGCGTTGGGGAAGAGCTCCTACGAGCAGTACTTC
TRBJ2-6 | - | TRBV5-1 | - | CASSLVQLSGANVLTF | TGCGCCAGCAGCTTGGTTCAGCTCTCTGGGGCCAACGTCCTGACTTTC
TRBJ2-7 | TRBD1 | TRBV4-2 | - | CASSPSGGQGIYEQYF | TGTGCCAGCAGCCCGTCAGGGGGACAGGGAATCTACGAGCAGTACTTC
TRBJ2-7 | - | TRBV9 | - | CASSVHGGLSSYEQYF | TGTGCCAGCAGCGTACATGGGGGGCTCAGCTCCTACGAGCAGTACTTC
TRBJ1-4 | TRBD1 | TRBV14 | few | CASSPGQGPTNEKLFF | TGTGCCAGCAGCCCTGGACAGGGTCCAACTAATGAAAAACTGTTTTTT
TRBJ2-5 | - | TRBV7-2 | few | CASSLTRVQETQYF | TGTGCCAGCAGCTTAACTAGGGTCCAAGAGACCCAGTACTTC
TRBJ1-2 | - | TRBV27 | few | CASRANRENYGYTF | TGTGCCAGCAGGGCAAACAGGGAGAACTATGGCTACACCTTC
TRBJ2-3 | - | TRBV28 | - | CATQPPGRSTDTQYF | TGTGCCACCCAGCCCCCCGGGAGATCCACAGATACGCAGTATTTT
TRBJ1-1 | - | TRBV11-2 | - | CASSLETDLNTEAFF | TGTGCCAGCAGCTTAGAAACAGATTTAAACACTGAAGCTTTCTTT
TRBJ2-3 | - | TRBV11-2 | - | CTSSLGQGPQTTDTQYF | TGTACCAGCAGCTTAGGCCAAGGCCCACAGACGACAGATACGCAGTATTTT
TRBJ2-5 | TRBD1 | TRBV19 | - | CASSIDHAQGPETQYF | TGTGCCAGTAGTATAGATCACGCACAGGGGCCAGAGACCCAGTACTTC
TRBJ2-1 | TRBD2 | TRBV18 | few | CASSRTSGGVSYNEQFF | TGTGCCAGCTCGCGGACTAGCGGGGGGGTATCCTACAATGAGCAGTTCTTC
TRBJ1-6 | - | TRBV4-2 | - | CASSQDTVRSSYNSPFHF | TGTGCCAGCAGCCAAGACACAGTAAGGAGCTCCTATAATTCACCCTTCCACTTT
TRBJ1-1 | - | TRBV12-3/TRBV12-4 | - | CASSRTGFEAFF | TGTGCCAGCAGCCGAACAGGCTTTGAAGCTTTCTTT
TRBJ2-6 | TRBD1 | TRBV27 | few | CASMQGDRVGANVLTF | TGTGCCAGCATGCAAGGAGACAGGGTTGGGGCCAACGTCCTGACTTTC
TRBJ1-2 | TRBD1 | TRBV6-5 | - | CASRSADRGRGGYTF | TGTGCCAGCAGGTCTGCCGACAGGGGAAGAGGAGGCTACACCTTC
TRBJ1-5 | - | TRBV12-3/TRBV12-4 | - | CASSRSPSTQPQHF | TGTGCCAGCAGTAGATCGCCTTCCACACAGCCCCAGCATTTT
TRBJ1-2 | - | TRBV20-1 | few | CSASTRRTNYGYTF | TGCAGTGCTAGCACACGGAGGACTAACTATGGCTACACCTTC
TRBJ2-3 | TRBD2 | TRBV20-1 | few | CSAKRGPDTQYF | TGCAGTGCTAAGCGGGGCCCAGATACGCAGTATTTT
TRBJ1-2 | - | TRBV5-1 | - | CASSLALIRGEGGYTF | TGCGCCAGCAGCTTGGCCCTGATCCGGGGCGAGGGTGGCTACACCTTC
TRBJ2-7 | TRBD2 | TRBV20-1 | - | CSAPPWRGGYEQYF | TGCAGTGCTCCCCCCTGGCGGGGGGGCTACGAGCAGTACTTC
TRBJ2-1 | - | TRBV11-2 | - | CASSFGGASNEQFF | TGTGCCAGCAGCTTTGGGGGGGCTTCCAATGAGCAGTTCTTC
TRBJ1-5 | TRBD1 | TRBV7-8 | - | CASTQGTGVSNQPQHF | TGTGCCAGCACCCAAGGGACAGGGGTCAGCAATCAGCCCCAGCATTTT
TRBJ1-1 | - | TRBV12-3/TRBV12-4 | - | CASSPGGRNTEAFF | TGTGCCAGCAGCCCGGGGGGGAGGAACACTGAAGCTTTCTTT
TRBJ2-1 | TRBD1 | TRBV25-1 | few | CASSEAAGGNEQFF | TGTGCCAGCAGTGAAGCCGCAGGGGGCAATGAGCAGTTCTTC
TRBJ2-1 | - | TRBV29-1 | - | CSVVGRLVRTEQFF | TGCAGCGTTGTAGGTAGACTAGTCCGCACTGAGCAGTTCTTC
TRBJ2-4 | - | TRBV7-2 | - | CASSLQGPNIQYF | TGTGCCAGCAGTTTACAGGGACCAAACATTCAGTACTTC
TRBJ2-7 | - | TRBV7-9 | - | CASPTAGLGYEQYF | TGTGCCAGCCCCACCGCGGGACTTGGATATGAGCAGTACTTC
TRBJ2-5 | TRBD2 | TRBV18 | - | CASSPPPSGEETQYF | TGTGCCAGCTCACCACCTCCTAGCGGGGAAGAGACCCAGTACTTC
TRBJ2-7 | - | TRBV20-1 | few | CSAPGTFSYEQYF | TGCAGTGCTCCCGGGACGTTCTCCTACGAGCAGTACTTC
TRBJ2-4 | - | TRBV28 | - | CASLDNRNIQYF | TGTGCCAGCCTGGACAACAGGAACATTCAGTACTTC
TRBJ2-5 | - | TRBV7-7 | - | CASSLGPRKETQYF | TGTGCTAGCAGCTTAGGACCGAGGAAGGAGACCCAGTACTTC
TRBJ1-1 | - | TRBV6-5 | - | CASSYSGVLNTEAFF | TGTGCCAGCAGTTACTCCGGGGTCCTGAACACTGAAGCTTTCTTT
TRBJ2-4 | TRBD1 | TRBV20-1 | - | CSAQGLGTGVKNIQYF | TGCAGTGCTCAGGGTCTAGGGACAGGGGTCAAAAACATTCAGTACTTC
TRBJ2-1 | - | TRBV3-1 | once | CASRGGLNEQFF | TGTGCCAGCAGGGGGGGCCTCAATGAGCAGTTCTTC
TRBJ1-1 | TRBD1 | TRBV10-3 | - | CAISGPGQGNTEAFF | TGTGCCATCAGTGGCCCTGGACAGGGGAACACTGAAGCTTTCTTT
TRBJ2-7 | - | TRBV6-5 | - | CASIAFGGSYEQYF | TGTGCCAGCATCGCCTTTGGGGGTTCCTACGAGCAGTACTTC
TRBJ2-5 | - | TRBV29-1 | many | CSVQVSETQYF | TGCAGCGTTCAGGTTTCCGAGACCCAGTACTTC
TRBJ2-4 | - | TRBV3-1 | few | CASSQGDRGDIQYF | TGTGCCAGCAGCCAAGGGGACCGTGGGGACATTCAGTACTTC
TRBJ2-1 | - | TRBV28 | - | CASSFQGWSSYNEQFF | TGTGCCAGCAGTTTCCAGGGTTGGAGCTCCTACAATGAGCAGTTCTTC
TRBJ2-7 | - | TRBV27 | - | CASKKGGGSGSYEQYF | TGTGCCAGCAAAAAAGGTGGAGGGTCGGGTTCCTACGAGCAGTACTTC